This T cell receptor (beta chain) comes out of a study of T cell responses to AZD1222 COVID-19 vaccine. Study conclusions and caveats: Donors were chiefly white British, with a greater number of females, and clonal diversity was perhaps underestimated. Vaccination with two AZD1222 doses was followed by a rise in Spike-specific TCR breadth and depth.

CDR3 size: 14 residues. Germline V lookup: CDR1 SGDLS, CDR2 YYNGEE. Trimming cost V 1 base and J 3 bases, with 11 bases left between them. Measured with immunoSEQ multiplex PCR; TCRdb has only the in-frame clones, and not every one. The sample holds about 130,000 clones, 85% to 95% seen once. Comment on this clone: The antigen remains undetermined.

The sequencing here drew on peripheral blood, taken on day 0 of AZD1222 vaccination. The receptor was isolated from an adult in good health. This chain uses TRBV9 with TRBJ2-7, with D tentatively TRBD1 (5 bases). CDR3 nucleotide sequence: TGTGCCAGCAGCGTAACAGGTTGGAGCTACGAGCAGTACTTC. Protein product: CASSVTGWSYEQYF.